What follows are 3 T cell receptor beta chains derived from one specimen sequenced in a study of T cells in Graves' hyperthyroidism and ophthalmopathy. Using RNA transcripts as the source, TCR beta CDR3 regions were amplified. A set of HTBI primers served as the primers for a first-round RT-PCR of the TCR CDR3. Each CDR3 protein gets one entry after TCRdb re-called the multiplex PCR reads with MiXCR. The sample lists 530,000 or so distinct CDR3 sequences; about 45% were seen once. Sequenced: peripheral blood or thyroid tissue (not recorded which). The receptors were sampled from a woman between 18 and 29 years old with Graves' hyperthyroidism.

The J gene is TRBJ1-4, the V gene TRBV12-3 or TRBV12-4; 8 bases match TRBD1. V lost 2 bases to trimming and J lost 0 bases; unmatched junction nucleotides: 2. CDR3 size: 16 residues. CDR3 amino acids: CASSLRQGTTNEKLFF. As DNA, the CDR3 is TGTGCCAGCAGTTTACGACAGGGGACAACTAATGAAAAACTGTTTTTT.

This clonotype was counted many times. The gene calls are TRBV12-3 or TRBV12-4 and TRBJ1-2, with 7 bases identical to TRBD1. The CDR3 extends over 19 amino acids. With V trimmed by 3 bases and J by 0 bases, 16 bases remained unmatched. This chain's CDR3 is CASSLVDLGQYLTNYGYTF. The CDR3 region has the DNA TGTGCCAGCAGTTTGGTCGACTTGGGACAGTACCTGACTAACTATGGCTACACCTTC.

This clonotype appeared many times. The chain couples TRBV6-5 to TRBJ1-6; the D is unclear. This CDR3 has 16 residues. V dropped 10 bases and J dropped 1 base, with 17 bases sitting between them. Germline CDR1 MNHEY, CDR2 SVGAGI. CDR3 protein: CATRQGSNSYNSPLHF. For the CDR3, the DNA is TGTGCCACCAGACAAGGGAGCAATTCCTATAATTCACCCCTCCACTTT.